The table lists the clone carrying this TCR beta chain with a few counts. This entry is derived from a study of CD8+CD57+ T cells in acquired aplastic anemia. Patients chosen for sequencing had shown CD8+CD57+ cell expansion by flow cytometry. The template used for profiling TCR beta VDJ and CDR3 was genomic DNA. TCRdb itself ran the reads through MiXCR, one entry per CDR3 protein. There are a few hundred thousand distinct CDR3 sequences in the sample; about a third occur only once, and about 0.8% lies in the top ten. This receptor was obtained from a human donor with aplastic anemia. Sample: sorted CD4+, CD8+, or CD8+CD57+ T cells (not recorded which) from PBMCs.

The CDR3 DNA is TGTGCCACCAGCAGAGTTCAGTTCAGCGAGCAGTACTTC. Protein sequence: CATSRVQFSEQYF. J is TRBJ2-7 and V is TRBV15; D uncertain. V lost 1 base and J 6 bases, leaving 10 bases between the germline ends. The V gene's germline CDR1 is LNHNV and CDR2 YYDKDF (reference sequence). This CDR3 has 13 residues.